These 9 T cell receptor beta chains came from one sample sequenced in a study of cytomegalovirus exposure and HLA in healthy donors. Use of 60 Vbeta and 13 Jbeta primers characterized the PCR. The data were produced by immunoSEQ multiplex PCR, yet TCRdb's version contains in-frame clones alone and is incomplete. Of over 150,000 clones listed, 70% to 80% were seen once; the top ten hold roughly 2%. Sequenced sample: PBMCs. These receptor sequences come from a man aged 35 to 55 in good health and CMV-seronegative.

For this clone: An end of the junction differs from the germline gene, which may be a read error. This CDR3 is CASRGGGHVRF. The CDR3 region has the DNA TGTGCCAGCAGGGGCGGGGGACACGTTCGGTTC. The chain carries TRBV6-1 and TRBJ2-4, with a possible D match to TRBD2 (7 bases). Germline values: CDR1 MNHNS, CDR2 SASEGT. The CDR3 contains 11 residues.

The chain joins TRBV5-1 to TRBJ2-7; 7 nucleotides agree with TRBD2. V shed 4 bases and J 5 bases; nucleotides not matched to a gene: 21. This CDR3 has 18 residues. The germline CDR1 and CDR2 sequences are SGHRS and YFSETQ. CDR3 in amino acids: CASSRKNNILGGSDEQYF. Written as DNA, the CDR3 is TGCGCCAGCAGCAGGAAAAATAATATCCTAGGCGGGAGCGACGAGCAGTACTTC.

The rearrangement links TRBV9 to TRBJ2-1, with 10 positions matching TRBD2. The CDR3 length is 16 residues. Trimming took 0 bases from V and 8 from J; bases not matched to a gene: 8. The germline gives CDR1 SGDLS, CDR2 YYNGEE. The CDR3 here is CASSVESGRGGDEQFF. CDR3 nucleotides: TGTGCCAGCAGCGTAGAGAGCGGGAGGGGAGGGGATGAGCAGTTCTTC. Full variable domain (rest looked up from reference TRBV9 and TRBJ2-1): DSGVTQTPKHLITATGQRVTLRCSPRSGDLSVYWYQQSLDQGLQFLIQYYNGEERAKGNILERFSAQQFPDLHSELNLSSLELGDSALYFCASSVESGRGGDEQFFGPGTRLTVL.

The CDR3 region is CASSEGRIGYTF. Here the CDR3 DNA reads TGTGCCAGCAGTGAGGGGAGGATAGGCTACACCTTC. The rearrangement uses TRBV28 and TRBJ1-2; TRBD1 might be the D (5 bases). The germline gives CDR1 MDHEN, CDR2 SYDVKM. This CDR3 contains 12 residues. V lost 5 bases and J lost 8, with 12 bases in between.

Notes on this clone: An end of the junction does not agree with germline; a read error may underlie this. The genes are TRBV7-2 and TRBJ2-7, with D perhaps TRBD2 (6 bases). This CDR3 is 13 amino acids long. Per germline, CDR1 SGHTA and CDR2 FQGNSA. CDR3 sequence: CASSFSRENEQYF. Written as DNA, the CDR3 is TGTGCCAGTAGCTTCTCACGGGAGAACGAGCAGTACTTC.

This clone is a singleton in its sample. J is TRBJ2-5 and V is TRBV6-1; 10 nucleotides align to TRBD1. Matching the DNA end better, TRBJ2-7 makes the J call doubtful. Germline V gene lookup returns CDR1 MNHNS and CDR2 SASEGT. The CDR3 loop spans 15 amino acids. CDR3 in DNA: TGTGCCAGCAGTGGATCCGGGACAGGGGTGAGCGAGCAGTACTTC. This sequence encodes CASSGSGTGVSEQYF.

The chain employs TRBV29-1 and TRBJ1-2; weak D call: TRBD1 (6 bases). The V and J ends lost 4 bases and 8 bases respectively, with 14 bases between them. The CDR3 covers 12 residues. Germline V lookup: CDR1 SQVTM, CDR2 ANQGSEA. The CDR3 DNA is TGCAGCGTTGGAGAACAGGGCCTCGGCTACACCTTC. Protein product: CSVGEQGLGYTF.

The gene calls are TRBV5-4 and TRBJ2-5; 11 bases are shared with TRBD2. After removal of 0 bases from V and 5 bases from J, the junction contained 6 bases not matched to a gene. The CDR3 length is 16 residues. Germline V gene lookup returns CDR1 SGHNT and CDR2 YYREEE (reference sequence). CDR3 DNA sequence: TGTGCCAGCAGCTTGGAAGGGTTAGCGGGAGGGGAGACCCAGTACTTC. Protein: CASSLEGLAGGETQYF.

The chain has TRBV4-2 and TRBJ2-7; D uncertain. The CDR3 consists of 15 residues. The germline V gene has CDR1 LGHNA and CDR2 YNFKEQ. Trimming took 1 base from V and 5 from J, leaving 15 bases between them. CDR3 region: CASSQAASSVHEQYF. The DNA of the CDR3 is TGTGCCAGCAGCCAAGCCGCTAGTAGTGTCCACGAGCAGTACTTC.